The 5 T cell receptor beta chains presented below share a single source sample, sequenced in a study of blood T cells in healthy people across ages. It was with a sample-barcoded 5' primer and a J-beta primer mix that a second PCR of roughly 6 to 12 cycles was run. TCRdb fed the 5' RACE reads into MiXCR, producing one record per CDR3 protein. Among 600,000 or so distinct CDR3 sequences listed, approximately 21% were seen once. Sequencing was carried out using blood. The receptors come from a man aged 70 or older in good health.

The chain employs TRBV6-6 and TRBJ1-3; 7 bases match TRBD1. The CDR3 totals 16 residues. In germline, CDR1 is MNHNY, CDR2 SVGAGI (reference sequence). V shed 8 bases, J shed 4 bases, and the junction held 14 bases outside the gene matches. CDR3 DNA: TGTGCCAGCGTTCGGGACAGAAAGTTAAGGGGAAACACCATATATTTT. Its protein product is CASVRDRKLRGNTIYF.

The chain has TRBV7-2 and TRBJ2-7, with D possibly being TRBD1 or TRBD2 (7 bases each). This CDR3 has 17 residues. V was trimmed by 2 bases and J by 2 bases, leaving 19 bases between them. Germline V gives CDR1 SGHTA, CDR2 FQGNSA. The CDR3: CASSLSRGQSGAYEQYF. The CDR3 nucleotides are TGTGCCAGCAGCTTAAGCCGGGGACAGAGCGGGGCCTACGAGCAGTACTTC.

The chain is built from TRBV10-3 and TRBJ2-5; 10 positions agree with TRBD1. This CDR3 has 16 amino acids. Trimming cost V 2 bases and J 6 bases; bases outside gene matches: 9. CDR1 is ENHRY and CDR2 is SYGVKD in the germline V gene. In nucleotides, the CDR3 is TGTGCCATCAGTGAGGAAAGTCGACAGGGGGCGAAGACCCAGTACTTC. Translated: CAISEESRQGAKTQYF.

There are a few counts of this clonotype. V is TRBV5-6 and J is TRBJ2-5; the D gene is possibly TRBD2 (5 bases). The last part of the DNA fits TRBJ2-7 better; the J call may be wrong. This CDR3 spans 15 amino acids. Germline V gene lookup returns CDR1 SGHDT and CDR2 YYEEEE. CDR3 protein: CASTTSGFGNYEQYF. The CDR3 DNA is TGTGCCAGCACTACATCGGGTTTCGGGAACTACGAGCAGTACTTC.

The chain links TRBV11-2 to TRBJ2-1; D is unresolved. The V end lost 2 bases, the J end lost 5 bases, and 10 bases lay between the germline ends. The CDR3 has 14 residues. Per germline, CDR1 SGHAT and CDR2 FQNNGV. In DNA, the CDR3 is TGTGCCAGCAGCTTAAGGAGTACTCACAATGAGCAGTTCTTC. It specifies CASSLRSTHNEQFF.